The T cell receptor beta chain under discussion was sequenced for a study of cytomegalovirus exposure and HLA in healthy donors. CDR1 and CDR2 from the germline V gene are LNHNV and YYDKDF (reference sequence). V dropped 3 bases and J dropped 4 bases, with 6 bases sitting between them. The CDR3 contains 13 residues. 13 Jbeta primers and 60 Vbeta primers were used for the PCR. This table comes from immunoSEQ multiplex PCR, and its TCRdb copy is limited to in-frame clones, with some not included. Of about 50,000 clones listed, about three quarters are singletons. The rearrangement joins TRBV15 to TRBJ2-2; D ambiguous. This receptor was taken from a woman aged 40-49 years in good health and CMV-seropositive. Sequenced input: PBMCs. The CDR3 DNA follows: TGTGCCACCAGCAGGTCCTTCACCGGGGAGCTGTTTTTT. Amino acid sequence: CATSRSFTGELFF.